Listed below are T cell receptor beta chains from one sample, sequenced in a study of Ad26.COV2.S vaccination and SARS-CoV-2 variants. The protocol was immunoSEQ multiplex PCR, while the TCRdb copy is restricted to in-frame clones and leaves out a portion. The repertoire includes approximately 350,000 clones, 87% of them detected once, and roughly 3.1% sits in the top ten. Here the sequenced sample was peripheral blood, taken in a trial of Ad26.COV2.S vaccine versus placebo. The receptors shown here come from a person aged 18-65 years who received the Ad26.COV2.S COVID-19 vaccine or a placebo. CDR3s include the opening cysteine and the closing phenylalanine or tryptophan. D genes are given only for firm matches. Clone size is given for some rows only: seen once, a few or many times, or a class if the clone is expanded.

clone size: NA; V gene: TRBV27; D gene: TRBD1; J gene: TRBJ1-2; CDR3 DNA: TGTGCCAGCAGTTTATTAGGGGGCGGGGATGGCTACACCTTC; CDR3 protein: CASSLLGGGDGYTF
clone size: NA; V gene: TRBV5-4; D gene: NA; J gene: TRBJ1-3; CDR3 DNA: TGTGCCAGCAGCTTCCCATCCGGAAACACCATATATTTT; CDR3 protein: CASSFPSGNTIYF
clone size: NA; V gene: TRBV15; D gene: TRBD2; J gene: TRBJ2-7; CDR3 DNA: TGTGCCACCGGACTAGCGGGGTACGAGCAGTACTTC; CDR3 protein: CATGLAGYEQYF
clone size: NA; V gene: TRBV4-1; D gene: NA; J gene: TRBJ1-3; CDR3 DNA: TGCGCCAGCAGCAACAGGGATGGAAACACCATATATTTT; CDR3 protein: CASSNRDGNTIYF
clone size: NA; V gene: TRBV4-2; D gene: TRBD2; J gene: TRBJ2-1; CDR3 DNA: TGTGCCAGCAGCCAAGGAAGTCTAGCGGGGAGCAATGAGCAGTTCTTC; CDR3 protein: CASSQGSLAGSNEQFF
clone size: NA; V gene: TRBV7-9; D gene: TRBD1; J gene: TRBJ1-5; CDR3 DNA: TGTGCCAGCAGCTTTGGGGACAGGGGCAATCAGCCCCAGCATTTT; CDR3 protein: CASSFGDRGNQPQHF
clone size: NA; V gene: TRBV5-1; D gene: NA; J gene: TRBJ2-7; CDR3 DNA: TGCGCCAGCAGCCCAGGTAACACCTACGAGCAGTACTTC; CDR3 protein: CASSPGNTYEQYF
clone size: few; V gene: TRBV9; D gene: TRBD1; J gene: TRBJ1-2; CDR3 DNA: TGTGCCAGCAGCCCAGGGGACAGTAACTATGGCTACACCTTC; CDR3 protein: CASSPGDSNYGYTF
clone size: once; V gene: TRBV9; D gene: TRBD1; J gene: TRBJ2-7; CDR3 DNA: TGTGCCAGCAGCGTAGCGGGACAGCCTACCTACGAGCAGTACTTC; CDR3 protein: CASSVAGQPTYEQYF
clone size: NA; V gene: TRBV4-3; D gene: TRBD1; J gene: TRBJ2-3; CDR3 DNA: TGCGCCAGCAGCCCTGGACAGGGAAAAGATACGCAGTATTTT; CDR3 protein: CASSPGQGKDTQYF
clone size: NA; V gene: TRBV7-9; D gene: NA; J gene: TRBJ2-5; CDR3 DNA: TGTGCCAGCAGCGAGGACATGAGGGTGGAGACCCAGTACTTC; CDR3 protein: CASSEDMRVETQYF
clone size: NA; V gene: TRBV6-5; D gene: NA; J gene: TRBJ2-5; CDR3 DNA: TGTGCCAGCAGCCAAGGGGAGACCCAGTACTTC; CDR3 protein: CASSQGETQYF
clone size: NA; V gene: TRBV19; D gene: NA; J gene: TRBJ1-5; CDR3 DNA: TGTGCCAGTACCCCTGGGGTCAGGGGCAATCAGCCCCAGCATTTT; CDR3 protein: CASTPGVRGNQPQHF
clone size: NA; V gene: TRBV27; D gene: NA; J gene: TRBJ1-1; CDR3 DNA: TGTGCCAGCAGTTCCCTTGCCCTGACGGATGAAGCTTTCTTT; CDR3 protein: CASSSLALTDEAFF
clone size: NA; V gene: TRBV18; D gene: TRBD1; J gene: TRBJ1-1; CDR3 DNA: TGTGCCAGCAAGGGGGCGAGGACTGAAGCTTTCTTT; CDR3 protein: CASKGARTEAFF
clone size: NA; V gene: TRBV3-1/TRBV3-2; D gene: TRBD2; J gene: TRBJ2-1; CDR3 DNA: TGTGCCAGCAGCCAAGATCCGGGGGGGTCGTTCAATGAGCAGTTCTTC; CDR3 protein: CASSQDPGGSFNEQFF
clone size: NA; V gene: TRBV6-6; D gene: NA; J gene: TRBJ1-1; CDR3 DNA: TGTGCCAGCCCCGGGGGAACAAACACTGAAGCTTTCTTT; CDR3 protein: CASPGGTNTEAFF
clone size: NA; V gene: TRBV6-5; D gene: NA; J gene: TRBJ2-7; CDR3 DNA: TGTGCCAGCAGCGGGGGTAGCTCCTACGAGCAGTACTTC; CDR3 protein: CASSGGSSYEQYF
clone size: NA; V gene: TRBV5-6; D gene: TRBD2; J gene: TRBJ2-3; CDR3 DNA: TGTGCCAGCACCCCGTTGGGGGGGGGCACAGATACGCAGTATTTT; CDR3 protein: CASTPLGGGTDTQYF
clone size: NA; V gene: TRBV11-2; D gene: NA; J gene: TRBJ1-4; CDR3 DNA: TGTGCCAGCACCCATGTAGGATATGAAAAACTGTTTTTT; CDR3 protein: CASTHVGYEKLFF